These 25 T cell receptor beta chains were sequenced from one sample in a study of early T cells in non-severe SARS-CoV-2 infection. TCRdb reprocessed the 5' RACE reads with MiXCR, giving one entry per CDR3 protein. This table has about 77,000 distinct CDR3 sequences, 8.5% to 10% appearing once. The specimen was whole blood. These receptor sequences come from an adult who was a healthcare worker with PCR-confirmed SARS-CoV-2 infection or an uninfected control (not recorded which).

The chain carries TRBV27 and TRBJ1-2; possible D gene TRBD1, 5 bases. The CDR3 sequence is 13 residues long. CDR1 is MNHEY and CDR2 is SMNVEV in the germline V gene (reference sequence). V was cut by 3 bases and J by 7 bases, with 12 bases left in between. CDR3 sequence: CASSFRAGTGYTF. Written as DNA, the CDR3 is TGTGCCAGCAGTTTCAGGGCAGGGACTGGCTACACCTTC.

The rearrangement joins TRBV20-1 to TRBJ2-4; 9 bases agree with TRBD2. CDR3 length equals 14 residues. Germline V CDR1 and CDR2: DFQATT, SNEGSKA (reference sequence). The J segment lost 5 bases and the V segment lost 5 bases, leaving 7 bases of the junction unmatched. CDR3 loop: CSAFSGRGQNIQYF. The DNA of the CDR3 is TGCAGTGCTTTTAGCGGGAGAGGGCAAAACATTCAGTACTTC.

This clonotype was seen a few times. For the CDR3, the DNA is TGCAGTGCTAGTCGATCGGATACGCAGTATTTT. This gives the protein CSASRSDTQYF. The chain carries TRBV20-1 and TRBJ2-3; D is unclear. There are 11 residues in the CDR3. Per the germline V gene, CDR1 is DFQATT and CDR2 is SNEGSKA (reference sequence). The germline V and J ends were trimmed by 3 bases and 6 bases, with 7 bases remaining between them.

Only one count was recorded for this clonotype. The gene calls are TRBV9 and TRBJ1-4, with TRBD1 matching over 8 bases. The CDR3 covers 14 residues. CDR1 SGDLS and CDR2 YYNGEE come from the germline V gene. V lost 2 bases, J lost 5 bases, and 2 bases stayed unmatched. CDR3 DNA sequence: TGTGCCAGCAGCGTTCGGGACAGGAATGAAAAACTGTTTTTT. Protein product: CASSVRDRNEKLFF. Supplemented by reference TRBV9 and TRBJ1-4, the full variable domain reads DSGVTQTPKHLITATGQRVTLRCSPRSGDLSVYWYQQSLDQGLQFLIQYYNGEERAKGNILERFSAQQFPDLHSELNLSSLELGDSALYFCASSVRDRNEKLFFGSGTQLSVL.

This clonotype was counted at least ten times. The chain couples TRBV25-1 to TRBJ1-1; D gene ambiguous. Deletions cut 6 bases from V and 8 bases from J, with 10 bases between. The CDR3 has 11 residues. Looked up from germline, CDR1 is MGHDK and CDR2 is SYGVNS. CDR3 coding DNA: TGTGCCAGCAGGGTGGTAGGAGAAGCTTTCTTT. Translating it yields CASRVVGEAFF.

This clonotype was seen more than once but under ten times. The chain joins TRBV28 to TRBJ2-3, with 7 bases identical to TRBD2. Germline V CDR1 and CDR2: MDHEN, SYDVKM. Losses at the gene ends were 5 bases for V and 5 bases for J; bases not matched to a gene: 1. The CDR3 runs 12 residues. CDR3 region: CASSRGVDTQYF. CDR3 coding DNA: TGTGCCAGCAGTCGGGGGGTAGATACGCAGTATTTT.

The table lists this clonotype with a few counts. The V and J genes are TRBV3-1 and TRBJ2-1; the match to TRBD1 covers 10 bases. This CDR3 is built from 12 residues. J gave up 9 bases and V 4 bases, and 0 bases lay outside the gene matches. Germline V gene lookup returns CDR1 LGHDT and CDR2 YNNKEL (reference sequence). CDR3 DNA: TGTGCCAGCAGCCGGACAGGGGGTGAGCAGTTCTTC. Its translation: CASSRTGGEQFF.

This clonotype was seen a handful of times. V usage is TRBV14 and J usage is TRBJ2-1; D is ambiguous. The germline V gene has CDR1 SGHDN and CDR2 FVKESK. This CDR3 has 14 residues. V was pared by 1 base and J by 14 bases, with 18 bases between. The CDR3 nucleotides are TGTGCCAGCAGCCAAGTGCCCCTCCCCTCGTTTGAGTTCTTC. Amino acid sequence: CASSQVPLPSFEFF.

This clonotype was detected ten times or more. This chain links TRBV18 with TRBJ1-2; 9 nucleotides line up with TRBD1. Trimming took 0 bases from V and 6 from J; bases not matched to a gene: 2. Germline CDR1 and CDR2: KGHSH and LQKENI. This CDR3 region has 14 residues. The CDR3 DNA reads TGTGCCAGCTCACCACCGGGACAGGGCCATGGCTACACCTTC. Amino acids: CASSPPGQGHGYTF.

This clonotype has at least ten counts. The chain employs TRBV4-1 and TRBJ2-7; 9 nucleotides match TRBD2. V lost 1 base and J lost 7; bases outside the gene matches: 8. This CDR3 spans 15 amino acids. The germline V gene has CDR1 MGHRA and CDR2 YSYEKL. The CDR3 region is CASSQGREGRGEQYF. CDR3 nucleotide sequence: TGCGCCAGCAGCCAAGGGCGGGAGGGCCGCGGGGAGCAGTACTTC.

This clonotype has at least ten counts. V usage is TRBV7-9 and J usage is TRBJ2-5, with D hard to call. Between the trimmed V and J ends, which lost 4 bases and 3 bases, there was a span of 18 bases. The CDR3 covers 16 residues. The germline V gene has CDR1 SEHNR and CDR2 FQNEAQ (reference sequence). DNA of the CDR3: TGTGCCAGCAGCTCTCCAGACCCGTGGGCAGAAGAGACCCAGTACTTC. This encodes CASSSPDPWAEETQYF.

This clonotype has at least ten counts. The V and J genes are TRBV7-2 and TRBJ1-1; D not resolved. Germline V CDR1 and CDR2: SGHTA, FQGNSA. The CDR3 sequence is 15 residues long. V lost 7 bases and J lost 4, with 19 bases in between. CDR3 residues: CASNPQAGGGTEAFF. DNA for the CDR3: TGTGCCAGCAACCCCCAGGCGGGAGGCGGCACTGAAGCTTTCTTT.

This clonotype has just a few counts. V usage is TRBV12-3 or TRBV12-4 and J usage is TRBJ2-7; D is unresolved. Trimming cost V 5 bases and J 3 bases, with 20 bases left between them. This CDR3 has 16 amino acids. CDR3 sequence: CASSPFGSRKYYEQYF. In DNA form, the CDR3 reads TGTGCCAGCAGTCCCTTCGGGTCTCGGAAATACTACGAGCAGTACTTC.

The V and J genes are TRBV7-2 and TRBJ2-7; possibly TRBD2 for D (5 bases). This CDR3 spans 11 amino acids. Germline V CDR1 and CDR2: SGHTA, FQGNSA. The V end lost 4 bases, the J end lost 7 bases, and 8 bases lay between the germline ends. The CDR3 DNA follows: TGTGCCAGCAGCTCACCGGGGGAGCAGTACTTC. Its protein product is CASSSPGEQYF.

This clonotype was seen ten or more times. CDR3 amino acids: CASSLGDTEAFF. The CDR3 bases are TGTGCCAGCAGCTTAGGCGACACTGAAGCTTTCTTT. This rearrangement joins TRBV11-2 to TRBJ1-1; unclear D gene. The length of the CDR3 is 12 residues. CDR1 SGHAT and CDR2 FQNNGV come from the germline V gene. Trimming took off 1 base at V and 3 bases at J, with 3 bases between the two ends.

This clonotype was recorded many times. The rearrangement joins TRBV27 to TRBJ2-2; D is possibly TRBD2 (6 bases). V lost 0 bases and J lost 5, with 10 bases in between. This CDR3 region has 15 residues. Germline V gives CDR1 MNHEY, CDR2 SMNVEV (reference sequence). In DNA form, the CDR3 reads TGTGCCAGCAGTTTATCATGGGGGGATACCGGGGAGCTGTTTTTT. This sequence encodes CASSLSWGDTGELFF.

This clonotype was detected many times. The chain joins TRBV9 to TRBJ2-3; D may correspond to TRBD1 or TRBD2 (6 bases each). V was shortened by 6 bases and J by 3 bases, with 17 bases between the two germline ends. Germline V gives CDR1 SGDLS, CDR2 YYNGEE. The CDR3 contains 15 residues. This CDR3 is CASTGGAGGTDTQYF. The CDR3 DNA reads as TGTGCCAGCACCGGGGGCGCGGGCGGAACAGATACGCAGTATTTT.

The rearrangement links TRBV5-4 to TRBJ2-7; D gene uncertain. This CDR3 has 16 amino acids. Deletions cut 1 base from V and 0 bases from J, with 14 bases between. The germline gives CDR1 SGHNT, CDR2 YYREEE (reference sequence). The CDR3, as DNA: TGTGCCAGCAGCTTGAGTGGAGTTTTAACCTCCTACGAGCAGTACTTC. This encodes CASSLSGVLTSYEQYF.

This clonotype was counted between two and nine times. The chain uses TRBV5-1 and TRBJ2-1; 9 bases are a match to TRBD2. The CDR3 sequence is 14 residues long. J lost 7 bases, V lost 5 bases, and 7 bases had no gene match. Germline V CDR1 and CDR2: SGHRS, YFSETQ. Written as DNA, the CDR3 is TGCGCCAGCAGGGTTGCGGGAGGGCCTAATGAGCAGTTCTTC. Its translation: CASRVAGGPNEQFF.

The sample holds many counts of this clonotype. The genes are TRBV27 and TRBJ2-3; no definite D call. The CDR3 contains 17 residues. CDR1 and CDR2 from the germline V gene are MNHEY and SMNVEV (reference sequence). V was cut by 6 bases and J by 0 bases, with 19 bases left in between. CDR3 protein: CASRGTAEVPSTDTQYF. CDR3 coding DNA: TGTGCCAGCAGGGGAACCGCAGAAGTTCCTAGCACAGATACGCAGTATTTT.

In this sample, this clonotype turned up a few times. For the CDR3, the DNA is TGTGCCAGCAGCTTACCGGGAGCTATGGGGGAGCAGTACTTC. Translated: CASSLPGAMGEQYF. V gene TRBV11-2 combines with J gene TRBJ2-7; D perhaps matches TRBD2 (6 bases). V lost 2 bases and J lost 7, with 15 bases in between. This CDR3 is built from 14 residues. CDR1 and CDR2 (germline): SGHAT, FQNNGV.

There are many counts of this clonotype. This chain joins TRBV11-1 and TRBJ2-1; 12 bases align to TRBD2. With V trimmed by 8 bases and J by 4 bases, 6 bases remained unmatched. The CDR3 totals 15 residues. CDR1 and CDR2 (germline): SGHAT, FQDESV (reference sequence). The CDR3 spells CASRRTSGIYNEQFF. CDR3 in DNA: TGTGCCAGCCGGAGGACTAGCGGGATATACAATGAGCAGTTCTTC.

The CDR3 bases are TGTGCCAGCAGCTCAAGTATAGAGCAGTTCTTC. As protein: CASSSSIEQFF. V usage is TRBV7-8 and J usage is TRBJ2-1; D uncertain. Trimming took off 4 bases at V and 10 bases at J, with 8 bases between the two ends. CDR1 SGHVS and CDR2 FQNEAQ come from the germline V gene. The CDR3 consists of 11 residues.

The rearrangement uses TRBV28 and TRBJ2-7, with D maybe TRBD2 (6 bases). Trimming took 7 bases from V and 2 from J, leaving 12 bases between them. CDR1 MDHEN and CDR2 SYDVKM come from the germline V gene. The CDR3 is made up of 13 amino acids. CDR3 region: CASTLSGPYEQYF. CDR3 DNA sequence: TGTGCCAGCACACTTAGCGGCCCCTACGAGCAGTACTTC.

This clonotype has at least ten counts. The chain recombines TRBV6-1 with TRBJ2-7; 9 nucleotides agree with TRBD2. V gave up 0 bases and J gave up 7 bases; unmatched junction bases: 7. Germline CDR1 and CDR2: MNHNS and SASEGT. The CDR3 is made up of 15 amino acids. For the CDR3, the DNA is TGTGCCAGCAGTGAAGCTGCGGGAGGGCCTGGTGAGCAGTACTTC. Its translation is CASSEAAGGPGEQYF.